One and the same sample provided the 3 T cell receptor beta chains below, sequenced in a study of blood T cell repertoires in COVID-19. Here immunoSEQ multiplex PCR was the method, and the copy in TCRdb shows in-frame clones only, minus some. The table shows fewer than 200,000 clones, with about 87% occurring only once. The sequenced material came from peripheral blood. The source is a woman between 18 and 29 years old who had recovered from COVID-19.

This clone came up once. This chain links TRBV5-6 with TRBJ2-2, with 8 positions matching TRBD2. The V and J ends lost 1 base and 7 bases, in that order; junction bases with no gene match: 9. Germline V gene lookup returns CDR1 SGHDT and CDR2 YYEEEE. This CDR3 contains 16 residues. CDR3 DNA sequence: TGTGCCAGCAGCTTGTATCCAGCGGGAGTGGTCGGGGAGCTGTTTTTT. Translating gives CASSLYPAGVVGELFF.

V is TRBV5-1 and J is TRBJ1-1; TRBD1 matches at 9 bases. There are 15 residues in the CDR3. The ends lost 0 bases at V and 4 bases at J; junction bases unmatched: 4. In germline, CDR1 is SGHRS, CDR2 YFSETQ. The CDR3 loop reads CASSLGTGVVTEAFF. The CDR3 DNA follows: TGCGCCAGCAGCTTGGGGACAGGGGTAGTCACTGAAGCTTTCTTT.

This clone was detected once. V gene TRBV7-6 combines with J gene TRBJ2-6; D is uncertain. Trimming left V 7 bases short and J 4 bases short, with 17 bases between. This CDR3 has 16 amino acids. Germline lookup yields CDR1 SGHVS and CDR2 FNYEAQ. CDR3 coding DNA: TGTGCCAGCAAAAAGGAGCCCGGCTCCGGGGCCAACGTCCTGACTTTC. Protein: CASKKEPGSGANVLTF.